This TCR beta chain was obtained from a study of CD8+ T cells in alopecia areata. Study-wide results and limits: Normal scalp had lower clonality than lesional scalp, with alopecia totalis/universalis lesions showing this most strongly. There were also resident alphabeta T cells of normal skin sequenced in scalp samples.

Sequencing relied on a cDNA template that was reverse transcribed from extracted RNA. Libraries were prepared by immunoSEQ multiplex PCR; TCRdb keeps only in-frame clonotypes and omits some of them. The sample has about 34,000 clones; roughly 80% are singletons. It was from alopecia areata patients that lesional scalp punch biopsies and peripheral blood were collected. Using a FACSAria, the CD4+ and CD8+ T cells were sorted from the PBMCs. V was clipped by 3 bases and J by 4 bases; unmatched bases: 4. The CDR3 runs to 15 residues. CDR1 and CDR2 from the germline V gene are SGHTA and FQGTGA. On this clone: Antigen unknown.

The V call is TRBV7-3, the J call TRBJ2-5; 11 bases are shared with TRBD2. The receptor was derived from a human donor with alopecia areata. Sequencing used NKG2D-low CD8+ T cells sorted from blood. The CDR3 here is CASSFSGGAVETQYF. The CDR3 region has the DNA TGTGCCAGCAGCTTTAGCGGGGGGGCCGTAGAGACCCAGTACTTC.